Listed here are 27 T cell receptor beta chains from one sample, sequenced in a study of T cell responses to AZD1222 COVID-19 vaccine. The method was immunoSEQ multiplex PCR; TCRdb's version includes in-frame clones alone and lacks a portion of them. This repertoire shows approximately 180,000 clones, 80% to 90% found once; its top ten account for roughly 6%. This sample comprised peripheral blood, obtained on day 0 of AZD1222 vaccination. Every receptor here comes from an adult in good health.

The rearrangement joins TRBV19 to TRBJ2-5; D uncertain. The germline V gene encodes CDR1 LNHDA and CDR2 SQIVND (reference sequence). V gave up 2 bases and J gave up 5 bases, with 6 bases separating them. The CDR3 sequence is 12 residues long. The CDR3 DNA is TGTGCCAGTAGTATAACTGGCGAGACCCAGTACTTC. This encodes CASSITGETQYF.

The chain couples TRBV6-2 or TRBV6-3 to TRBJ1-1; no firm D call. V was clipped by 5 bases and J by 1 base, with 8 bases between them. Germline values: CDR1 MNHEY, CDR2 SVGEGT. The CDR3 is 13 residues long. CDR3 bases: TGTGCCAGCAGTCAGGCCTCGAACACTGAAGCTTTCTTT. This codes for CASSQASNTEAFF.

The chain uses TRBV6-5 and TRBJ1-1; a weak D match, TRBD1 (6 bases). V lost 0 bases and J lost 8, with 13 bases in between. CDR1 and CDR2 from the germline V gene are MNHEY and SVGAGI. The CDR3 runs 14 residues. The CDR3 protein is CASSYSYSQGEAFF. Written as DNA, the CDR3 is TGTGCCAGCAGTTACTCTTACTCCCAGGGGGAAGCTTTCTTT.

The chain recombines TRBV27 with TRBJ1-5; 8 bases match TRBD1. V shed 0 bases and J 1 base; nucleotides not matched to a gene: 5. The V gene's germline CDR1 is MNHEY and CDR2 SMNVEV (reference sequence). The CDR3 sequence is 17 residues long. CDR3: CASSLSSQGASNQPQHF. The DNA for the CDR3 is TGTGCCAGCAGTTTATCGAGTCAGGGGGCGAGCAATCAGCCCCAGCATTTT.

The gene calls are TRBV10-2 and TRBJ1-2; D gene ambiguous. Trimming left V 6 bases short and J 4 bases short, with 12 bases between. CDR3 length equals 13 residues. Germline-derived CDR1 and CDR2 are WSHSY and SAAADI. The CDR3 region has the DNA TGCGCCAGCAGGGACCGGGTGGGCTATGGCTACACCTTC. Its translation is CASRDRVGYGYTF.

Here the CDR3 reads CASSLGSARDTQYF. In DNA form, the CDR3 reads TGTGCCAGCAGTTTAGGCTCCGCACGCGATACGCAGTATTTT. The chain uses TRBV27 and TRBJ2-3; D is unresolved. Deletions cut 2 bases from V and 6 bases from J, with 12 bases between. The CDR3 has 14 amino acids. Germline V gives CDR1 MNHEY, CDR2 SMNVEV (reference sequence).

This chain joins TRBV3-1 (or the pseudogene TRBV3-2) and TRBJ2-7, with TRBD2 identical over 11 bases. The germline V gene has CDR1 LGHDT and CDR2 YNNKEL (reference sequence). The CDR3 contains 16 residues. After removal of 1 base from V and 2 bases from J, the junction contained 4 bases not matched to a gene. In DNA, the CDR3 is TGTGCCAGCAGCCAAGTAGGTAGCGGGAGGGCCTACGAGCAGTACTTC. Protein: CASSQVGSGRAYEQYF.

The chain has TRBV6-5 and TRBJ2-1; possibly TRBD1 or TRBD2 for D (5 bases each). The CDR3 runs 12 residues. The V gene's germline CDR1 is MNHEY and CDR2 SVGAGI. CDR3 DNA sequence: TGTCTCACTGAGGTTGGGGGCAATGAGCAGTTCTTC. Its protein is CLTEVGGNEQFF.

This chain links TRBV5-8 with TRBJ2-3; D perhaps matches TRBD1 (6 bases). Per the germline V gene, CDR1 is SGHTS and CDR2 is YDEGEE. V dropped 0 bases and J dropped 4 bases, with 9 bases sitting between them. The CDR3 runs 14 residues. CDR3 coding DNA: TGTGCCAGCAGCTTGGGTGGGGGCGCAGATACGCAGTATTTT. Translated: CASSLGGGADTQYF.

This clone was recorded a few times. J is TRBJ1-1 and V is TRBV6-1; TRBD1 aligns across 7 bases. The CDR3 contains 15 residues. Germline CDR1 is MNHNS and CDR2 is SASEGT. Losses at the gene ends were 3 bases for V and 0 bases for J; bases not matched to a gene: 4. The DNA of the CDR3 is TGTGCCAGCAGTGACAGGGGGAGCCTGAACACTGAAGCTTTCTTT. Translated: CASSDRGSLNTEAFF.

V usage is TRBV12-3 or TRBV12-4 and J usage is TRBJ1-2; no firm D call. CDR3 length equals 13 residues. Trimming cost V 4 bases and J 8 bases, with 14 bases left between them. The CDR3: CASSSLPFGGYTF. The CDR3 DNA follows: TGTGCCAGCAGTTCCCTTCCGTTCGGCGGCTACACCTTC.

The chain employs TRBV3-1 (or the pseudogene TRBV3-2) and TRBJ2-1; TRBD2 matches at 8 bases. Germline CDR1 is LGHDT and CDR2 is YNNKEL (reference sequence). This CDR3 region has 15 residues. V shed 1 base, J shed 3 bases, and the junction held 2 bases outside the gene matches. CDR3 region: CASSQVTSGYNEQFF. For the CDR3, the DNA is TGTGCCAGCAGCCAAGTTACTAGCGGCTACAATGAGCAGTTCTTC.

This chain links TRBV5-5 with TRBJ2-5; no reliable D call. The CDR3 loop spans 14 amino acids. V dropped 2 bases and J dropped 4 bases, with 12 bases sitting between them. Germline V gene data show CDR1 as SGHKS and CDR2 as YYEKEE (reference sequence). The CDR3: CASSFERVTETQYF. Here the CDR3 DNA reads TGTGCCAGCAGCTTTGAACGAGTGACAGAGACCCAGTACTTC.

The chain joins TRBV5-6 to TRBJ2-3; D is unresolved. CDR1 is SGHDT, CDR2 YYEEEE, per germline. Trimming shortened V by 1 base and J by 0 bases, and 9 bases separated the two germline ends. The CDR3 length is 15 residues. The DNA of the CDR3 is TGTGCCAGCAGCTTGCTAAGTAGTAGCACAGATACGCAGTATTTT. It specifies CASSLLSSSTDTQYF.

The V gene is TRBV6-5, the J gene TRBJ1-4; a possible D gene is TRBD1 (6 bases). The V end was cut by 0 bases, the J end by 8 bases, with 13 bases between. Germline-derived CDR1 and CDR2 are MNHEY and SVGAGI. The CDR3 has 15 residues. The CDR3 spells CASSYSNRGDEKLFF. The CDR3, as DNA: TGTGCCAGCAGTTACTCGAATAGGGGGGACGAAAAACTGTTTTTT.

This clone was detected a few times. The rearrangement links TRBV11-2 to TRBJ2-7; 13 bases are shared with TRBD2. Germline CDR1 reads SGHAT; CDR2 reads FQNNGV. This CDR3 region has 19 residues. The V gene end was trimmed by 4 bases and the J gene end by 3 bases; junction bases not matched to a gene: 15. DNA of the CDR3: TGTGCCAGCAGCTCAGACGGGACTAGCGGGAATGGTCGACTCTACGAGCAGTACTTC. Amino acids: CASSSDGTSGNGRLYEQYF.

This chain joins TRBV6-5 and TRBJ1-2; 7 bases align to TRBD1. With V trimmed by 6 bases and J by 0 bases, 10 bases remained unmatched. Germline V gene lookup returns CDR1 MNHEY and CDR2 SVGAGI. The CDR3 has 16 amino acids. The DNA of the CDR3 is TGTGCCAGCAGCTACGATCACAGGGGTGCTAACTATGGCTACACCTTC. It codes for CASSYDHRGANYGYTF.

This clone appeared a few times. This chain links TRBV6-1 with TRBJ1-5; TRBD1 matches at 9 bases. V shed 0 bases and J 6 bases; nucleotides not matched to a gene: 6. This CDR3 has 16 amino acids. In germline, CDR1 is MNHNS, CDR2 SASEGT. The CDR3 DNA reads TGTGCCAGCAGTGAAGCTCCACAGGGGGCAGGTCAGCCCCAGCATTTT. Protein sequence: CASSEAPQGAGQPQHF.

The J gene is TRBJ1-3, the V gene TRBV28; D gene unclear. V lost 6 bases, J lost 5 bases, and 5 bases lay in between. This CDR3 is 11 amino acids long. Germline lookup yields CDR1 MDHEN and CDR2 SYDVKM. This CDR3 reads CASSLRNTIYF. CDR3 nucleotide sequence: TGTGCCAGCAGCTTACGAAACACCATATATTTT.

This CDR3 is CASSPGTGGNQPQHF. The CDR3 DNA reads as TGTGCCAGCAGTCCCGGGACAGGGGGGAATCAGCCCCAGCATTTT. V gene TRBV27 combines with J gene TRBJ1-5; TRBD1 agrees at 11 bases. Germline trimming cut 5 bases from V and 4 bases from J; bases unmatched to any gene: 4. CDR1 and CDR2 from the germline V gene are MNHEY and SMNVEV (reference sequence). The CDR3 consists of 15 residues.

The chain recombines TRBV11-2 with TRBJ2-7; no reliable D call. The CDR3 is made up of 14 amino acids. V was clipped by 1 base and J by 3 bases, with 10 bases between them. Germline CDR1 SGHAT, CDR2 FQNNGV. The CDR3 DNA reads as TGTGCCAGCAGCTTAGTACCTTCTCACTACGAGCAGTACTTC. Translation: CASSLVPSHYEQYF.

This clone was seen just once. The V call is TRBV10-1, the J call TRBJ2-1; D is ambiguous. Per the germline V gene, CDR1 is WNHNN and CDR2 is SYGVQD (reference sequence). Trimming shortened V by 4 bases and J by 6 bases, and 10 bases separated the two germline ends. The CDR3 runs 13 residues. As DNA, the CDR3 is TGCGCCAGCAGTGTAGGTCAGCTCAATGAGCAGTTCTTC. Translation gives CASSVGQLNEQFF.

The rearrangement uses TRBV6-2 or TRBV6-3 and TRBJ2-3; 10 bases are shared with TRBD1. V was pared by 5 bases and J by 3 bases, with 2 bases of the junction left unmatched. This CDR3 is built from 14 residues. Germline assignment: CDR1 MNHEY and CDR2 SVGEGT. DNA for the CDR3: TGTGCCAGCAGTCGACAGGGGGCGACAGATACGCAGTATTTT. Protein: CASSRQGATDTQYF.

Turning to this clone: One end of the junction fails to match germline, which may point to a read error. The chain carries TRBV7-7 and TRBJ2-3; 7 nucleotides align to TRBD2. The germline V gene has CDR1 SSHAT and CDR2 FNYEAQ (reference sequence). This CDR3 is 15 amino acids long. In DNA, the CDR3 is TGTGCTAGCAGCTCATTGGGGGGGAGCACAGATACGCAGTATTTT. Its protein product is CASSSLGGSTDTQYF.

The J gene is TRBJ1-2, the V gene TRBV18; the match to TRBD1 covers 9 bases. Germline V gene sequence: CDR1 KGHSH, CDR2 LQKENI. This CDR3 has 17 residues. J lost 5 bases, V lost 2 bases, and 12 bases had no gene match. The CDR3: CASSPEDRGLHGYGYTF. For the CDR3, the DNA is TGTGCCAGCTCACCAGAGGACAGGGGCCTTCACGGGTATGGCTACACCTTC.

The rearrangement joins TRBV7-9 to TRBJ2-1, with 14 bases matching TRBD2. Germline loops: CDR1 SEHNR, CDR2 FQNEAQ (reference sequence). This CDR3 has 17 amino acids. The V gene end was trimmed by 1 base and the J gene end by 5 bases; junction bases not matched to a gene: 4. The CDR3 coding sequence is TGTGCCAGCAGCTTAGTGGCGGGACTAGCGGGGGACAATGAGCAGTTCTTC. Its protein product is CASSLVAGLAGDNEQFF.

The rearrangement links TRBV6-2 or TRBV6-3 to TRBJ1-5; 7 nucleotides agree with TRBD1. The V segment lost 2 bases and the J segment 0 bases; nucleotides outside the gene matches: 10. This CDR3 comprises 18 residues. The germline V gene has CDR1 MNHEY and CDR2 SVGEGT. In nucleotides, the CDR3 is TGTGCCAGCAGTTACCGGCAGGGGGAGTGGGGTAGCAATCAGCCCCAGCATTTT. It codes for CASSYRQGEWGSNQPQHF.